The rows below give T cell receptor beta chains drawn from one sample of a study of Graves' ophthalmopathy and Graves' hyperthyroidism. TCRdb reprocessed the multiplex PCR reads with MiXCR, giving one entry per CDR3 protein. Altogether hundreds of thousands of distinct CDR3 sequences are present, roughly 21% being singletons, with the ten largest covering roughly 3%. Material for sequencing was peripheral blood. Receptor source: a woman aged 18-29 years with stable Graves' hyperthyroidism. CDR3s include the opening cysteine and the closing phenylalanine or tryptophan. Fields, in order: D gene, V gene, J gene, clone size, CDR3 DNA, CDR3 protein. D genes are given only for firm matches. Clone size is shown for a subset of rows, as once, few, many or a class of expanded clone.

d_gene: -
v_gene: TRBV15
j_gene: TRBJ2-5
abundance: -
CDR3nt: TGTGCCACCAGCAGAGACAGGGTAGCAGAGACCCAGTACTTC
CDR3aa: CATSRDRVAETQYF

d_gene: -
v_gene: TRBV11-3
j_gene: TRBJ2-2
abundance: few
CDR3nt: TGTGCCAGCAGCTTAGTGGGGGGAACGAACACCGGGGAGCTGTTTTTT
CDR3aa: CASSLVGGTNTGELFF

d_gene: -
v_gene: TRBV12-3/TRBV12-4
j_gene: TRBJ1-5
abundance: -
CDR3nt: TGTGCCAGCAGTTTAGGGGACTTGGGTTACAATCAGCCCCAGCATTTT
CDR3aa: CASSLGDLGYNQPQHF

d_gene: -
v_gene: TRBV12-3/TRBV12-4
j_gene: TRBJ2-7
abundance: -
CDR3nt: TGTGCCAGCAGCGGGGGCCAAAGGGTCGAGCAGTACTTC
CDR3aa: CASSGGQRVEQYF

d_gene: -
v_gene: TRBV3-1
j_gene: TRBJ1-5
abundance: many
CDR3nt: TGTGCCAGCAGCCCTGGGAGTATGACCAGCAATCAGCCCCAGCATTTT
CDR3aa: CASSPGSMTSNQPQHF

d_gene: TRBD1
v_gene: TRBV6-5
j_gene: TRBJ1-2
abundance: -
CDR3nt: TGTGCCAGCAGTTACTCTCAGGGGGCGACCTATGGCTACACCTTC
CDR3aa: CASSYSQGATYGYTF

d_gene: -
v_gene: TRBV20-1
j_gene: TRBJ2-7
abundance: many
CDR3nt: TGCAGTGCTAGTGCCCTCGGGAGCGGGCGCTCCTACGAGCAGTACTTC
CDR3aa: CSASALGSGRSYEQYF

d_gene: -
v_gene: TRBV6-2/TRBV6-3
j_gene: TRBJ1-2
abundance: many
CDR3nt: TGTGCCAGCAGTTTCGGACTTCGGGGCTACACCTTC
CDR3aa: CASSFGLRGYTF

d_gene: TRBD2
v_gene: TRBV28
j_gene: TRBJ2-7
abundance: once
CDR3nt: TGTGCCAGCAAGAGCGGGAGTTGGTCCTACGAGCAGTACTTC
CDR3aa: CASKSGSWSYEQYF

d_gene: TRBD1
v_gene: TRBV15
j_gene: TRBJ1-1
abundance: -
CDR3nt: TGTGCCACCAAAGGGACAGTGGGGGAGACTGAAGCTTTCTTT
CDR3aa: CATKGTVGETEAFF

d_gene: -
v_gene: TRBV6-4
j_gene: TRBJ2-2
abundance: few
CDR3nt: TGTGCCAGCAGTTACAGCACCACCGGGGAGCTGTTTTTT
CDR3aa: CASSYSTTGELFF

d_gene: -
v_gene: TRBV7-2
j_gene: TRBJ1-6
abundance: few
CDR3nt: TGTGCCAGCAGCTTAGATCGGTTTAAACCCCTCCACTTT
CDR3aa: CASSLDRFKPLHF

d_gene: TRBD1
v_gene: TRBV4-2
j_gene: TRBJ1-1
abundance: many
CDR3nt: TGTGCCAGCAGCCAAGATCGCAGGGGGAAGACTGAAGCTTTCTTT
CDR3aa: CASSQDRRGKTEAFF

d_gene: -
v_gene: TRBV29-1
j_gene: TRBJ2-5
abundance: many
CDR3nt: TGCAGCGTAGCTGGACTACAAGAGACCCAGTACTTC
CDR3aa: CSVAGLQETQYF

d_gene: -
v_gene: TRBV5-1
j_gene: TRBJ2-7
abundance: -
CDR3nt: TGCGCCAGCAGCCCCGGACACGCTCGCTACGAGCAGTACTTC
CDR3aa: CASSPGHARYEQYF

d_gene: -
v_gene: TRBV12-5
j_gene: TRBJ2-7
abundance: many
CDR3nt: TGTGCTAGTGGTTGGTATTGGCCCAAGGACGAGCAGTACTTC
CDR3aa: CASGWYWPKDEQYF

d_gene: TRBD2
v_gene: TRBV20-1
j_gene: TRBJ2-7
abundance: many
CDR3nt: TGCAGCATTCTTAGCGGGAGCTCCTACGAGCAGTACTTC
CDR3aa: CSILSGSSYEQYF

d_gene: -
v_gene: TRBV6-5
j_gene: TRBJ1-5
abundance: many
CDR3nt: TGTGCCAGCAACGGAGCGCCCCAGCATTTT
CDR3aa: CASNGAPQHF

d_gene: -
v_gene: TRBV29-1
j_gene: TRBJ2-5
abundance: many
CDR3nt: TGCAGCTTCGTAGGGGCTAGGGAGACCCAGTACTTC
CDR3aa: CSFVGARETQYF

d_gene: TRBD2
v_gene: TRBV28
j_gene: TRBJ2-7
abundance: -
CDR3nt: TGTGCCAGCAGCAAACCTTCGACGACTAGCGGTACCTACGAGCAGTACTTC
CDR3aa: CASSKPSTTSGTYEQYF

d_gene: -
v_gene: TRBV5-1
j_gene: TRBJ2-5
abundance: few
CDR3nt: TGCGCCAGCAGCTTGCTTCGACAGTCTCAAGAGACCCAGTACTTC
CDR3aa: CASSLLRQSQETQYF

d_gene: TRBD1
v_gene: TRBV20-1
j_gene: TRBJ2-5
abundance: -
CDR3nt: TGCAGTGCTAGAGAGGACAGGTCCCTTTTGGAGACCCAGTACTTC
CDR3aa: CSAREDRSLLETQYF

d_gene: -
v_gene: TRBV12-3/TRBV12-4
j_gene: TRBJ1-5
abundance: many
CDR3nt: TGTGCCAGCAGGGCTCTCCATAGCAATCAGCCCCAGCATTTT
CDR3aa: CASRALHSNQPQHF

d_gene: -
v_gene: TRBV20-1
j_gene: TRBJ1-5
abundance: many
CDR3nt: TGCAGTGCTATAGACGGACGAAGCAATCAGCCCCAGCATTTT
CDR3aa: CSAIDGRSNQPQHF

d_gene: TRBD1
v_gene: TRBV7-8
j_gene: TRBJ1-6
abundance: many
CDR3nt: TGTGCCAGCAGCCCCCGGACAGGGGTCCCCTTGGCTTCACCCCTCCACTTT
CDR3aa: CASSPRTGVPLASPLHF

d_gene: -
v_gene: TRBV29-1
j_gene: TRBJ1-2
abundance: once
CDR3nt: TGCAGCGTAACCCAAGGAGGTCTCTATGGCTACACCTTC
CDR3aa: CSVTQGGLYGYTF

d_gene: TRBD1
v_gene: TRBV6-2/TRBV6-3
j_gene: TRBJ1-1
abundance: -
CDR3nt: TGTGCCAGCAGTTACACCAGGACAGGGACGAACACTGAAGCTTTCTTT
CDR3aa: CASSYTRTGTNTEAFF

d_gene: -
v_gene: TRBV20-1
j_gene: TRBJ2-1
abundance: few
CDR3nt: TGCAGTGCTAGCGGGGAAGGGGACTACAATGAGCAGTTCTTC
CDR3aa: CSASGEGDYNEQFF

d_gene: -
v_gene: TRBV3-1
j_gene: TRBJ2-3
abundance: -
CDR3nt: TGTGCCAGCAGCCAATTCATCCCGGGCACAGATACGCAGTATTTT
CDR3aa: CASSQFIPGTDTQYF

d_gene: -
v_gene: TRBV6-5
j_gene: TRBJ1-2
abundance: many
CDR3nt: TGTGCCAGCAGTTACTCTCAGGGTTCTGGCTACACCTTC
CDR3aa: CASSYSQGSGYTF

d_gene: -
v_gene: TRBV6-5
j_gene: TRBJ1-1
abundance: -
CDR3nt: TGTGCCAGCAGTTACTCGGGGGGGAACACTGAAGCTGTCTTT
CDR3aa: CASSYSGGNTEAVF

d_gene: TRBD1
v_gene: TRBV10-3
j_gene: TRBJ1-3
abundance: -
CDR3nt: TGTGCCATTTCAGGGACAGACGGAAACACCATATATTTT
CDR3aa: CAISGTDGNTIYF

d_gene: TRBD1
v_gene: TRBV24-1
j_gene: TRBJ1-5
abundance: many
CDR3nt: TGTGCCACCAGTGATTCGGGCGGGACAGACAATCAGCCCCAGCATTTT
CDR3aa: CATSDSGGTDNQPQHF

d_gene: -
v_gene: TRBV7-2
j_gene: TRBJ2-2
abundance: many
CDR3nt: TGTGCCAGCAGCTTAGGCGCGGCGGGAAGTCACACCGGGGAGCTGTTTTTT
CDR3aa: CASSLGAAGSHTGELFF

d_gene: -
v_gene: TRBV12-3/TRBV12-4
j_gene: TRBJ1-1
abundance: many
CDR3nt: TGTGCCAGCAGAATAGGTTCTGCCGACAGCACTGAAGCTTTCTTT
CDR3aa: CASRIGSADSTEAFF

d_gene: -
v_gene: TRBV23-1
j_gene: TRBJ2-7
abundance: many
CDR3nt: TGCGCCAGCAGTCAGGGAAGCCTTTTTGGCGGCTCCCGATCCTCCTACGAGCAGTACTTC
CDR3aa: CASSQGSLFGGSRSSYEQYF

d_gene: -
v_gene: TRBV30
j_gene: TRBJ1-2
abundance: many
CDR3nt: TGTGCCTGGAGTGTATCCGATGGCTACACCTTC
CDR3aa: CAWSVSDGYTF

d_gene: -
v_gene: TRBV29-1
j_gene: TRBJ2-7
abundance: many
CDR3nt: TGCAGCGTTGATGGAGGGCAGGGAACGTACGAGCAGTACTTC
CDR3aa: CSVDGGQGTYEQYF

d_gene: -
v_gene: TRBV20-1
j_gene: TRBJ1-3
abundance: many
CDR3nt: TGCAGTGCTAGAGATCTGGGGGCGATCGGAAACACCATATATTTT
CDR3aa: CSARDLGAIGNTIYF

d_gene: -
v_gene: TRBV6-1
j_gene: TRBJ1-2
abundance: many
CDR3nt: TGTGCCAGCAGTGATTGGGGATTGGACGGCTACACCTTC
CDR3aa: CASSDWGLDGYTF

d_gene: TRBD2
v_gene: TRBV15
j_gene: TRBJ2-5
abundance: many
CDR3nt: TGTGCCACCAGCATGCCTAGCGGGAGGAAGGGAGAGACCCAGTACTTC
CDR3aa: CATSMPSGRKGETQYF

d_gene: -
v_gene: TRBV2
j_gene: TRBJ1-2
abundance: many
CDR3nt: TGTGCCAGAGCCCTACAGGGTGCCCCTAACTATGGCTACACCTTC
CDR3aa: CARALQGAPNYGYTF

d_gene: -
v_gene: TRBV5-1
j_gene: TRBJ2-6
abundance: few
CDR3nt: TGCGCCAGCAGCTTGGCCGGCATGGGGGCCGGGGCCAACGTCCTGACTTTC
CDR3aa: CASSLAGMGAGANVLTF

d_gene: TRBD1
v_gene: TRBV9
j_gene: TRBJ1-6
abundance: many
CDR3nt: TGTGCCAGCGGGGGAGCAGGGGGATCACCCCTCCACTTT
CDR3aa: CASGGAGGSPLHF

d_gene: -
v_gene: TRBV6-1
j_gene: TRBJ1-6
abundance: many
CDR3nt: TGTGCCAGCAGAGGGGCTATAGTAAATTCACCCCTCCACTTT
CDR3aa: CASRGAIVNSPLHF

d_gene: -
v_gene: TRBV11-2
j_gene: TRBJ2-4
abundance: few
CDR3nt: TGTGCCAGCAGCCTCAAGGGGGAGCCCAAAAACATTCAGTACTTC
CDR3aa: CASSLKGEPKNIQYF

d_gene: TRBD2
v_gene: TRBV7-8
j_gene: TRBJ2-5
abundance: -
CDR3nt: TGTGCCAGCAGCCCCGATGGAAGCGGGGGGGCTTGGAGGTGGCAAGAGACCCAGTACTTC
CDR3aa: CASSPDGSGGAWRWQETQYF

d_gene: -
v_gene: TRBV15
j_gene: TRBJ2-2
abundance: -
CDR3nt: TGTGCCACCAGCATGGGACAAACGAACACCGGGGAGCTGTTTTTT
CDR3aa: CATSMGQTNTGELFF

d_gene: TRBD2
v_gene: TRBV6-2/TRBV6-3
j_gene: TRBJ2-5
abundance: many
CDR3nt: TGTGCCAGCAAATTAAGAGCCGGGACTAGCCAAGAGACCCAGTACTTC
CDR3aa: CASKLRAGTSQETQYF

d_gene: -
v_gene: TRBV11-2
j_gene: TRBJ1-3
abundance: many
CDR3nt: TGTGCCAGCAGAGGTCTCGGGAGACGTGGAAACACCATATATTTT
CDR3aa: CASRGLGRRGNTIYF

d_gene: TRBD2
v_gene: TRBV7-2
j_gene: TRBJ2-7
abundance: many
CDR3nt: TGTGCCAGCAGCTTAGCGCTGAATAGCGGGAATGTCGAGCAGTACTTC
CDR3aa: CASSLALNSGNVEQYF

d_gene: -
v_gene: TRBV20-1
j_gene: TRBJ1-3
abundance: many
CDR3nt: TGCAGTGCTAGAGGTTTTTGGCAGGGGAGCACCATATATTTT
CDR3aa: CSARGFWQGSTIYF

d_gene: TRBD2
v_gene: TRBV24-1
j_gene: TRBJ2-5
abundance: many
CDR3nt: TGTGCCACCAGTGATTTGCCCGGGACTAGCGGGATTACCGAGACCCAGTACTTC
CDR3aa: CATSDLPGTSGITETQYF

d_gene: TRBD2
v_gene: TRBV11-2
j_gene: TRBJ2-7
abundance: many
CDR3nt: TGTGCCAGCAGCCGACCGGGACTAGCGGGATCCGTTGGGTACGAGCAGTACTTC
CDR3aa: CASSRPGLAGSVGYEQYF

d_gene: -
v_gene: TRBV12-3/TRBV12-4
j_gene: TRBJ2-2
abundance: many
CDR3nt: TGTGCCAGCAGCGAAGCCTCGTCGAACACCGGGGAGCTGTTTTTT
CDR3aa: CASSEASSNTGELFF

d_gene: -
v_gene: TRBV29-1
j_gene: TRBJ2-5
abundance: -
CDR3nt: TGCAGCGTTGCTAGGGGGGAGACCCAGTACTTC
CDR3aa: CSVARGETQYF

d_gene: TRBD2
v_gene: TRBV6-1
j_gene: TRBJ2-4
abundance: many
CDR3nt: TGTGCCAGCAGTCCGAGCGGGGGAGCCAAAAACATTCAGTACTTC
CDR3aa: CASSPSGGAKNIQYF

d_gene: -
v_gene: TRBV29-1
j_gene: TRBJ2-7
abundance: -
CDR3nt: TGCAGCGTTGAAGATCGTGAGGGTACGATGTTCGAGCAGTACTTC
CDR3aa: CSVEDREGTMFEQYF

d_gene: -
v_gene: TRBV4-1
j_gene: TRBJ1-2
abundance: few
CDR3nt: TGCGCCAGCAGCCATCTCCTTAGGGGCTATGGCTACACCTTC
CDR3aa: CASSHLLRGYGYTF